Here is one T cell receptor (beta chain) with its context. Its antigen is not identified. The assay used deep level. Some clones are missing from TCRdb's copy, which holds only in-frame ones; the method was immunoSEQ multiplex PCR. Of fewer than 850,000 clones listed, 90% are singletons. The V end was cut by 2 bases, the J end by 4 bases, with 13 bases between. The CDR3 spans 15 residues. The sample originates from a study of shared clonotypes between healthy human individuals. Overall study findings and caveats: Rarefaction indicated that sorted-subset sequencing remained incomplete although depth was large.

The rearrangement uses TRBV23-1 and TRBJ2-3; D gene ambiguous. TRBV23-1 carries the ORF label, with uncertain function. The receptor comes from a man aged 18 to 29 in good health. Some clones in this sample may be carry-over from other donors' samples. The sample consisted of memory CD8+ T cells from PBMCs. Subset denoted: CD45RO+ cells pooled with CCR7-negative TemRA cells. CDR3 coding DNA: TGCGCCAGCAGTCAACCCCGAGATCGGGCAGATACGCAGTATTTT. It translates to CASSQPRDRADTQYF.